These 8 T cell receptor beta chains originate from one sample sequenced in a study of blood T cell repertoires in COVID-19. Measured with immunoSEQ multiplex PCR; TCRdb has only the in-frame clones, and not every one. The table records 250,000 to 300,000 clones, approximately 90% of them present only once. The sample was PBMCs or T cells enriched from blood (not recorded which). These receptors all come from an older woman in a cohort exposed to, infected with or recovered from COVID-19 (not recorded which).

The V call is TRBV6-6, the J call TRBJ2-3; TRBD2 is a possible D gene (5 bases). CDR3 length: 17 residues. CDR1 MNHNY and CDR2 SVGAGI come from the germline V gene (reference sequence). Trimming left V 5 bases short and J 2 bases short, with 20 bases between. CDR3 sequence: CASSHNGVPANTDTQYF. CDR3 in DNA: TGTGCCAGCAGTCACAACGGGGTCCCGGCTAACACAGATACGCAGTATTTT.

The rearrangement joins TRBV4-1 to TRBJ1-4; D is unresolved. This CDR3 region has 14 residues. Per germline, CDR1 MGHRA and CDR2 YSYEKL. V was clipped by 4 bases and J by 0 bases, with 6 bases between them. This chain's CDR3 is CASSRPATNEKLFF. The CDR3 nucleotides are TGCGCCAGCAGCCGGCCAGCAACTAATGAAAAACTGTTTTTT.

The chain has TRBV2 and TRBJ1-3, with 7 positions matching TRBD1. The CDR3 loop spans 15 amino acids. Losses at the gene ends were 7 bases for V and 5 bases for J; bases not matched to a gene: 11. Germline V gives CDR1 SNHLY, CDR2 FYNNEI. The CDR3 DNA is TGTGCCAGCAAACAGGGACAGAGATCCCGAAACACCATATATTTT. It translates to CASKQGQRSRNTIYF.

This chain joins TRBV10-3 and TRBJ2-3; 8 positions match TRBD2. V dropped 5 bases and J dropped 0; count of bases not matched to a gene: 4. Germline CDR1 reads ENHRY; CDR2 reads SYGVKD. The CDR3 totals 15 residues. CDR3 nucleotides: TGTGCCATCAGTTTAGCGGGGTCAAGCACAGATACGCAGTATTTT. It is translated as CAISLAGSSTDTQYF.

This clone has only one observation. The chain couples TRBV18 to TRBJ1-4; perhaps TRBD1 as D (6 bases). Trimming left V 6 bases short and J 3 bases short, with 11 bases between. The V gene's germline CDR1 is KGHSH and CDR2 LQKENI. There are 14 residues in the CDR3. In nucleotides, the CDR3 is TGTGCCAGCTCTCCCGGGACATCTAATGAAAAACTGTTTTTT. This gives the protein CASSPGTSNEKLFF.

The chain couples TRBV7-9 to TRBJ2-5, with a possible D match to TRBD1 (6 bases). CDR3 length equals 15 residues. With 1 base removed from V and 2 bases from J, the gap between germline ends came to 11 bases. Germline-derived CDR1 and CDR2 are SEHNR and FQNEAQ (reference sequence). The DNA of the CDR3 is TGTGCCAGCAGCTTAGGGACAGCGGAACAAGAGACCCAGTACTTC. Protein product: CASSLGTAEQETQYF.

The rearrangement links TRBV2 to TRBJ2-3; 12 bases match TRBD2. CDR1 is SNHLY, CDR2 FYNNEI, per germline. Losses at the gene ends were 4 bases for V and 5 bases for J; bases not matched to a gene: 7. This CDR3 spans 16 amino acids. CDR3 amino acids: CASSVGGLAGRDTQYF. CDR3 in DNA: TGTGCCAGCAGTGTGGGTGGACTAGCGGGACGAGATACGCAGTATTTT.

The DNA of the CDR3 is TGTGCCAGCCAAGGCACGGCGGGGGGGAACACAGATACGCAGTATTTT. Protein sequence: CASQGTAGGNTDTQYF. J is TRBJ2-3 and V is TRBV7-2, with 9 bases aligning to TRBD2. Unmatched junction bases numbered 11, after V lost 8 bases and J lost 2 bases. CDR1 and CDR2 (germline): SGHTA, FQGNSA. There are 16 residues in the CDR3.